This note documents a single TCR beta chain sequence. This specimen comes from a study of OX40 agonist ivuxolimab in advanced cancers. Study context: Ivuxolimab was delivered to patients intravenously every 2 weeks at doses spanning 0.01 to 10 mg/kg.

The germline CDR1 and CDR2 sequences are SGHNT and YYREEE (reference sequence). Trimming at V came to 1 base and at J to 7 bases, leaving 7 bases not matched to a gene. This CDR3 contains 16 residues. Produced via immunoSEQ multiplex PCR; TCRdb's table is partial and in-frame only. The sample yields tens of thousands of clones, 75% to 90% seen once. This specimen consisted of CD4+ or CD8+ T cells sorted from blood, obtained in a trial of the OX40 agonist ivuxolimab. The gene calls are TRBV5-4 and TRBJ2-7, with 14 nucleotides matching TRBD2. The origin of this receptor is an adult with an advanced solid tumor such as melanoma, head and neck, liver or kidney cancer. The CDR3 DNA is TGTGCCAGCAGCTTGATGGGACTAGCGGGAGTGGGGGAGCAGTACTTC. Protein sequence: CASSLMGLAGVGEQYF.